These T cell receptor beta chains were read from a single sample in a study of early T cells in non-severe SARS-CoV-2 infection. One entry per CDR3 protein, called by TCRdb with MiXCR from the 5' RACE reads. This sample has about 40,000 distinct CDR3 sequences; 5.4% occur once, and the top ten carry about 6.1%. The sample consisted of whole blood, taken at baseline. The receptors come from an adult who was a healthcare worker with PCR-confirmed SARS-CoV-2 infection or an uninfected control (not recorded which). Each CDR3 is given with its conserved first and last residue. D genes are given only for firm matches. Clone size is shown for a subset of rows, as once, few, many or a class of expanded clone.

D	V	size	J	DNA	CDR3
.	TRBV11-3	many	TRBJ2-1	TGTGCCAGCAGCTCAGGGCCATACAATGAGCAGTTCTTC	CASSSGPYNEQFF
.	TRBV7-8	many	TRBJ2-1	TGTGCCAGCAGCTTTTTGGGACAAAACAATGAGCAGTTCTTC	CASSFLGQNNEQFF
TRBD2	TRBV20-1	.	TRBJ2-3	TGCAGTGCCGGACTAGCCCCGACTAGCACAGATACGCAGTATTTT	CSAGLAPTSTDTQYF
.	TRBV20-1	many	TRBJ2-1	TGCAGTGCTACTTACTACGGTGAGCAGTTCTTC	CSATYYGEQFF
.	TRBV6-6	many	TRBJ1-4	TGTGCCAGCAGTTACGTGGCCCGGGGTGAAAAACTGTTTTTT	CASSYVARGEKLFF
.	TRBV3-1	few	TRBJ2-5	TGTGCCAGCAGCCAAGATAGACTTAAAGAGACCCAGTACTTC	CASSQDRLKETQYF
.	TRBV6-5	.	TRBJ1-2	TGTGCCAGCAGGCCTGACAGGTTCTATGGCTACACCTTC	CASRPDRFYGYTF
TRBD2	TRBV5-4	.	TRBJ2-3	TGTGCCAGCAGCTCTTTACCGGGACTAGCGGGCCCAGATACGCAGTATTTT	CASSSLPGLAGPDTQYF
.	TRBV4-1	many	TRBJ1-1	TGCGCCAGCAGCCAAGATCAGTGGGGTAACACTGAAGCTTTCTTT	CASSQDQWGNTEAFF
.	TRBV18	many	TRBJ1-1	TGTGCCAGCTCACCACATGGGAACACTGAAGCTTTCTTT	CASSPHGNTEAFF
.	TRBV29-1	.	TRBJ2-4	TGCAGCGTTGTATGGGGTTCCGAAAACATTCAGTACTTC	CSVVWGSENIQYF
TRBD2	TRBV15	few	TRBJ2-1	TGTGCCACCAGCAGAGATTTTTTAGCTAGCGGGGGGTACAATGAGCAGTTCTTC	CATSRDFLASGGYNEQFF
.	TRBV27	few	TRBJ2-3	TGTGCCAGCAGTTTGGGAGGTCCAGATACGCAGTATTTT	CASSLGGPDTQYF
TRBD2	TRBV11-2	.	TRBJ2-7	TGTGCCAGCAGCTCCGGACTAGCGGGGTCCTACGAGCAGTACTTC	CASSSGLAGSYEQYF
TRBD2	TRBV20-1	many	TRBJ2-2	TGCAGTGCTAGAGCCGGGACTAGCACAACCGGGGAGCTGTTTTTT	CSARAGTSTTGELFF
.	TRBV30	many	TRBJ2-1	TGTGCCTGGAGGCCCGGGGCGTACAATGAGCAGTTCTTC	CAWRPGAYNEQFF
.	TRBV30	many	TRBJ1-2	TGTGCCTGGAGTGTCGGGGGCCCCTGGACCTTC	CAWSVGGPWTF
TRBD2	TRBV9	many	TRBJ2-5	TGTGCCAGCAGCGCCGGAGGGCGGGAGGGCTCCAAAGAGACCCAGTACTTC	CASSAGGREGSKETQYF
.	TRBV20-1	many	TRBJ2-1	TGCAGTGCTGGGGACTTGCAGAGCTCCTACAATGAGCAGTTCTTC	CSAGDLQSSYNEQFF
.	TRBV7-9	many	TRBJ1-6	TGTGCCAGCAGCTTAAGGGAAGTCGGTCGGCTCTATAATTCACCCCTCCACTTT	CASSLREVGRLYNSPLHF
.	TRBV11-3	many	TRBJ2-6	TGTGCCAGCAGCTTAGACGGCTCTGGGGCCAACGTCCTGACTTTC	CASSLDGSGANVLTF
TRBD2	TRBV2	few	TRBJ2-2	TGTGCCAGCAGCCTAGCGGGAGGGAGTACCGGGGAGCTGTTTTTT	CASSLAGGSTGELFF
TRBD2	TRBV14	many	TRBJ2-7	TGTGCCAGCAGCCAAACACTAGCGGGAAGATACGAGCAGTACTTC	CASSQTLAGRYEQYF
TRBD2	TRBV20-1	few	TRBJ2-1	TGCAGTGCTAGAAGCACTAGCGGGAGGTCCAATGAGCAGTTCTTC	CSARSTSGRSNEQFF
.	TRBV2	few	TRBJ2-2	TGTGCCAGCAGTGAAGTTTCGAACACCGGGGAGCTGTTTTTT	CASSEVSNTGELFF
.	TRBV5-1	.	TRBJ2-2	TGCGCCAGCAGCCTCGGGACGCCAGATGCGGCCGGGGAGCTGTTTTTT	CASSLGTPDAAGELFF
.	TRBV9	.	TRBJ1-5	TGTGCCAGCAGCCCCGGGACGGGCAGAGGCTTCCGGCCCCAGCATTTT	CASSPGTGRGFRPQHF
TRBD1	TRBV4-3	few	TRBJ1-1	TGCGCCAGCAGCCAAGGCCACCGGGACAGGGGTTTCCCTGAAGCTTTCTTT	CASSQGHRDRGFPEAFF
.	TRBV18	many	TRBJ2-5	TGTGCCAGCTCCCAACCGGGGGCTAGCGGACAAGAGACCCAGTACTTC	CASSQPGASGQETQYF
.	TRBV11-2	few	TRBJ2-3	TGCTGGCACAGAGATACGCAGTATTTT	CWHRDTQYF
.	TRBV12-3/TRBV12-4	few	TRBJ2-7	TGTGCCAGCAGTCGTCTCTCCTACGAGCAGTACTTC	CASSRLSYEQYF
.	TRBV5-1	many	TRBJ2-1	TGCGCCAGCAGATTCGACTACAATTACAATGAGCAGTTCTTC	CASRFDYNYNEQFF
.	TRBV7-9	many	TRBJ2-1	TGTGCCAGCAGCTTACGGGGCCCTTACTACAATGAGCAGTTCTTC	CASSLRGPYYNEQFF
TRBD2	TRBV29-1	.	TRBJ2-1	TGCAGCGTTGAAGATTTACTAGCGGGAGGCGTTAGCTCTTACAATGAGCAGTTCTTC	CSVEDLLAGGVSSYNEQFF
.	TRBV10-3	many	TRBJ2-7	TGTGCCATCAGTGAGTCTACTCTCAGCTCCTACGAGCAGTACTTC	CAISESTLSSYEQYF
.	TRBV20-1	many	TRBJ1-1	TGCAGTGCTACAGGGGTGAACACTGAAGCTTTCTTT	CSATGVNTEAFF
TRBD2	TRBV7-9	.	TRBJ2-2	TGTGCCAGCAGCTCGAATTCCGGGACTAGGGACACCGGGGAGCTGTTTTTT	CASSSNSGTRDTGELFF
.	TRBV5-1	many	TRBJ2-2	TGCGCCAGCAGCTTGGAACTTAAGCCCGGGGAGCTGTTTTTT	CASSLELKPGELFF
.	TRBV6-6	many	TRBJ1-5	TGTGCCAGCAGCGCAGGCCCTTCTGGAGCCCAGCATTTT	CASSAGPSGAQHF
TRBD2	TRBV6-1	many	TRBJ2-7	TGTGCCAGCAGTGAAGAAGGACTAGCGTCCTACGAGCAGTACTTC	CASSEEGLASYEQYF
.	TRBV20-1	many	TRBJ1-1	TGCAGTGCTAGGGAGTTAACAGGGTCGGATGAAGCTTTCTTT	CSARELTGSDEAFF
.	TRBV6-5	.	TRBJ2-3	TGTGCCAGCAGTGGGGTGGCCCTTAGCACAGATACGCAGTATTTT	CASSGVALSTDTQYF
.	TRBV4-1	many	TRBJ1-1	TGCGCCAGCAGCCAAGAGAGGACGTCTGAAGCTTTCTTT	CASSQERTSEAFF
TRBD2	TRBV5-6	many	TRBJ2-3	TGTGCCAGCCTAATAGCGGGGAGCACAGATACGCAGTATTTT	CASLIAGSTDTQYF
TRBD1	TRBV7-7	many	TRBJ2-2	TGTGCTAGCAGCCCGGACAGGGGTGGGGAGCTGTTTTTT	CASSPDRGGELFF
.	TRBV24-1	many	TRBJ2-5	TGTGCCACCAGTGACCCGGGACTCCCAGAGACCCAGTACTTC	CATSDPGLPETQYF
.	TRBV6-1	many	TRBJ2-5	TGTGCCAGCCTCCGGGCAGGGTGGGAGACCCAGTACTTC	CASLRAGWETQYF
TRBD2	TRBV30	.	TRBJ2-3	TGTGCCTGGACCCTGGGGGGGACAGATACGCAGTATTTT	CAWTLGGTDTQYF
.	TRBV12-3/TRBV12-4	many	TRBJ2-1	TGTGCCAGCTCCCTTAGTCCGTTGTCGCGGGATACGTTCTTC	CASSLSPLSRDTFF
.	TRBV7-9	many	TRBJ2-7	TGTGCCAGCAGTCCGACTGCCTCCTACGAGCAGTACTTC	CASSPTASYEQYF
TRBD2	TRBV10-2	many	TRBJ2-1	TGCGCCAGCCATTCCAGCGGGAGCTTTGTGGGTACCTACAATGAGCAGTTCTTC	CASHSSGSFVGTYNEQFF
.	TRBV29-1	many	TRBJ2-1	TGCAGCGTTGTGTTCAGATACAATGAGCAGTTCTTC	CSVVFRYNEQFF
.	TRBV10-3	many	TRBJ2-7	TGTGCCGCACTGAACGAGCAGTACTTC	CAALNEQYF
.	TRBV7-8	few	TRBJ1-3	TGTGCCAGCAGCTTCTACCCGGCTGGAAACACCATATATTTT	CASSFYPAGNTIYF
.	TRBV11-3	many	TRBJ2-6	TGTGCCAGCAGTGCGTTAAACAGCTCTGGGGCCAACGTCCTGACTTTC	CASSALNSSGANVLTF
.	TRBV7-8	many	TRBJ1-1	TGTGCCAGCAGCTTCTATCCAGGGGTAAGGACTGAAGCTTTCTTT	CASSFYPGVRTEAFF
.	TRBV20-1	few	TRBJ2-7	TGCAGTGCTAGCGATGACGGGAAATCCTACGAGCAGTACTTC	CSASDDGKSYEQYF
.	TRBV27	many	TRBJ1-2	TGTGCCAGCAGAGGGAGGGGGTCGGCTTTTGGCTACACCTTC	CASRGRGSAFGYTF
.	TRBV11-2	many	TRBJ2-1	TGTGCCAGCAGCTTAAGGGAGTATCTCTACAATGAGCAGTTCTTC	CASSLREYLYNEQFF